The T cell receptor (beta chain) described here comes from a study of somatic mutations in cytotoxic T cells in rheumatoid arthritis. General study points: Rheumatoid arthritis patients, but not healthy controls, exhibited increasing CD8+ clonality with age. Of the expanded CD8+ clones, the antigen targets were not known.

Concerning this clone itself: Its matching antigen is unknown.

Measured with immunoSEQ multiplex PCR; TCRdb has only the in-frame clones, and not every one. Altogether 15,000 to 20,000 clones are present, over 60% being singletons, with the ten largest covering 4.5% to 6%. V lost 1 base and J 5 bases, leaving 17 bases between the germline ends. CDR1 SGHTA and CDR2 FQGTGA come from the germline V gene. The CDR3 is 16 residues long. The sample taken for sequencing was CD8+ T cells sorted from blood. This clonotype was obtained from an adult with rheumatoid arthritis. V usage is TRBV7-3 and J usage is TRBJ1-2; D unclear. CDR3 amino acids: CASSLSPGGNFYGYTF. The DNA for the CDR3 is TGTGCCAGCAGCTTAAGTCCAGGCGGAAACTTTTATGGCTACACCTTC.